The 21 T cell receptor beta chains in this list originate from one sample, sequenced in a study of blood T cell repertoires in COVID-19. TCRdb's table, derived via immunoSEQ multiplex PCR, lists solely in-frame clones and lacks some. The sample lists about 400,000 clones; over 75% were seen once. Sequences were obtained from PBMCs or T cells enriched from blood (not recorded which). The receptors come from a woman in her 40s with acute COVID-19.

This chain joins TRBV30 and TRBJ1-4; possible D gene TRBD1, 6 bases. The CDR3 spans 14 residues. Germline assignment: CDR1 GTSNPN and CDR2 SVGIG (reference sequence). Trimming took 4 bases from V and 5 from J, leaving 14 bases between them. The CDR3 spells CAWNPDRSNEKLFF. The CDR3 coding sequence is TGTGCCTGGAACCCGGACAGATCAAATGAAAAACTGTTTTTT.

For the CDR3, the DNA is TGTGCCACCAGTGATCCGGACAGTCCCCAGCATTTT. The encoded protein is CATSDPDSPQHF. V is TRBV24-1 and J is TRBJ1-5, with a possible D match to TRBD1 (6 bases). The CDR3 length is 12 residues. V lost 3 bases to trimming and J lost 10 bases, with 9 bases between them. Germline CDR1 is KGHDR and CDR2 is SFDVKD.

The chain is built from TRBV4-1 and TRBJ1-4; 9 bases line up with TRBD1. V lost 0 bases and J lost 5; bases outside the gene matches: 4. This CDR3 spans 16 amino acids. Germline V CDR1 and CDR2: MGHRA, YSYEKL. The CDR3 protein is CASSQDPGTGNEKLFF. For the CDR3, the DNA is TGCGCCAGCAGCCAAGATCCGGGGACAGGGAATGAAAAACTGTTTTTT.

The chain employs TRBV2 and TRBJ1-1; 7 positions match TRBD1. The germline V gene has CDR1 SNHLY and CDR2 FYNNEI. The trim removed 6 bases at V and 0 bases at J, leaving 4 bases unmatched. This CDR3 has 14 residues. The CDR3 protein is CASRGQVMNTEAFF. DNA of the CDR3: TGTGCCAGCAGAGGACAGGTCATGAACACTGAAGCTTTCTTT.

The CDR3 sequence: CASSLAGAASPLHF. CDR3 DNA sequence: TGCGCCAGCAGCTTGGCAGGGGCAGCTTCACCCCTCCACTTT. The rearrangement links TRBV5-1 to TRBJ1-6, with a possible D match to TRBD1 (6 bases). The CDR3 is made up of 14 amino acids. V was shortened by 0 bases and J by 9 bases, with 10 bases between the two germline ends. CDR1 is SGHRS, CDR2 YFSETQ, per germline. The full variable domain, completed using reference TRBV5-1 and TRBJ1-6, is KAGVTQTPRYLIKTRGQQVTLSCSPISGHRSVSWYQQTPGQGLQFLFEYFSETQRNKGNFPGRFSGRQFSNSRSEMNVSTLELGDSALYLCASSLAGAASPLHFGNGTRLTVT.

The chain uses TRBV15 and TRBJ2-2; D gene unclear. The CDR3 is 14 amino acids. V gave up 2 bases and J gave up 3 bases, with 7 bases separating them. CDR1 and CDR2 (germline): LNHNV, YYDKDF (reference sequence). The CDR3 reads CATSRQIDTGELFF. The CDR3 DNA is TGTGCCACCAGCAGACAAATTGACACCGGGGAGCTGTTTTTT. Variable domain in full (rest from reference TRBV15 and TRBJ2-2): DAMVIQNPRYQVTQFGKPVTLSCSQTLNHNVMYWYQQKSSQAPKLLFHYYDKDFNNEADTPDNFQSRRPNTSFCFLDIRSPGLGDTAMYLCATSRQIDTGELFFGEGSRLTVL.

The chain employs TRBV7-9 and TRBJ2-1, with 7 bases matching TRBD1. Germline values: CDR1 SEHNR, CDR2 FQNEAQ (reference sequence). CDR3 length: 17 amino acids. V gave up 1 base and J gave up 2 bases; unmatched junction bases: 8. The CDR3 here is CASSLVVLGGPYNEQFF. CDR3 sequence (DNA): TGTGCCAGCAGCTTAGTGGTTCTAGGGGGCCCCTACAATGAGCAGTTCTTC.

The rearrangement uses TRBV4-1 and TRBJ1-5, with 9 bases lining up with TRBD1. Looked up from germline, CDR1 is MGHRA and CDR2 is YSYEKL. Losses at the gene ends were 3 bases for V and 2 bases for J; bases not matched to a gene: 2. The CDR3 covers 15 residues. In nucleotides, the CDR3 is TGCGCCAGCAGCCACGGGGACAGGGGCAATCAGCCCCAGCATTTT. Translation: CASSHGDRGNQPQHF.

The CDR3 DNA reads TGTGCCAGCAGCCTCCGGGTAAGCAATCAGCCCCAGCATTTT. Residues: CASSLRVSNQPQHF. J is TRBJ1-5 and V is TRBV28, with no clear D. The germline V gene has CDR1 MDHEN and CDR2 SYDVKM. Trimming cost V 6 bases and J 1 base, with 10 bases left between them. CDR3 length equals 14 residues.

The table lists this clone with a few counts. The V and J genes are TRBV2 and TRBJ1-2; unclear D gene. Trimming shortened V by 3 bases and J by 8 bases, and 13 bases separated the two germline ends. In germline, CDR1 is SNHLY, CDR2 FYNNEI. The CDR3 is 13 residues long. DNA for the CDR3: TGTGCCAGCAGTGAGACCGGGGATCGGGGCTACACCTTC. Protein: CASSETGDRGYTF. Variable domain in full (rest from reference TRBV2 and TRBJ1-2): EPEVTQTPSHQVTQMGQEVILRCVPISNHLYFYWYRQILGQKVEFLVSFYNNEISEKSEIFDDQFSVERPDGSNFTLKIRSTKLEDSAMYFCASSETGDRGYTFGSGTRLTVV.

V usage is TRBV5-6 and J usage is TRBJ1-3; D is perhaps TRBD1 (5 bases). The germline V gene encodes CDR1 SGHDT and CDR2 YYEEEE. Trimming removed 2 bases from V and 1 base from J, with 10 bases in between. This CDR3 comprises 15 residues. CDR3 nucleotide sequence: TGTGCCAGCAGCTTTACCAGGGTATCTGGAAACACCATATATTTT. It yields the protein CASSFTRVSGNTIYF.

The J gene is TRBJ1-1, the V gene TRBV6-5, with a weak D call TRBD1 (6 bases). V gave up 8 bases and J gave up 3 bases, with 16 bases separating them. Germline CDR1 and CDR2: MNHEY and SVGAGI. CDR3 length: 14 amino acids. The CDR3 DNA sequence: TGTGCCAGCCCAAAACGGGGGGCAGACACTGAAGCTTTCTTT. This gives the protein CASPKRGADTEAFF.

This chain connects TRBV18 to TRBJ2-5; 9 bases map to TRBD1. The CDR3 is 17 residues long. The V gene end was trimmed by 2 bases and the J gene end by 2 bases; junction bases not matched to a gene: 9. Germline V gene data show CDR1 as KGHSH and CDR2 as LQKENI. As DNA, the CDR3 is TGTGCCAGCTCACCATCGACTCCGGGACAGGGACAAGAGACCCAGTACTTC. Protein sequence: CASSPSTPGQGQETQYF. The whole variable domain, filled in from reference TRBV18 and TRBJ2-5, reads NAGVMQNPRHLVRRRGQEARLRCSPMKGHSHVYWYRQLPEEGLKFMVYLQKENIIDESGMPKERFSAEFPKEGPSILRIQQVVRGDSAAYFCASSPSTPGQGQETQYFGPGTRLLVL.

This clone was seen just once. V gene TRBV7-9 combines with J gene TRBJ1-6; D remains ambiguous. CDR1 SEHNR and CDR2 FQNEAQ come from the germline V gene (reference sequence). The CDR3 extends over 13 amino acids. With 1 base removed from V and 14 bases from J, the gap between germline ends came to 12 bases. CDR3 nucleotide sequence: TGTGCCAGCAGCTTAGGTTTTCAGGCGTCCCTCCACTTT. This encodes CASSLGFQASLHF.

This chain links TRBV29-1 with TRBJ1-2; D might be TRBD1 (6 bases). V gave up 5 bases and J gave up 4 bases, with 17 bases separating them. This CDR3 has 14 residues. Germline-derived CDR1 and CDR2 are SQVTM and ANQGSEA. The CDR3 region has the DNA TGCAGCGTTCTCGCTACCCAGGGGTTCTATGGCTACACCTTC. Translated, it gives CSVLATQGFYGYTF.

CDR3 protein: CASSLSVTTGETQYF. The CDR3 region has the DNA TGTGCCAGCAGCTTATCTGTGACAACTGGGGAGACCCAGTACTTC. The J gene is TRBJ2-5, the V gene TRBV13; D unresolved. Trimming cost V 2 bases and J 5 bases, with 15 bases left between them. The CDR3 spans 15 residues. CDR1 and CDR2 from the germline V gene are PRHDT and FYEKMQ (reference sequence). Complete variable domain (other parts from reference TRBV13 and TRBJ2-5): AAGVIQSPRHLIKEKRETATLKCYPIPRHDTVYWYQQGPGQDPQFLISFYEKMQSDKGSIPDRFSAQQFSDYHSELNMSSLELGDSALYFCASSLSVTTGETQYFGPGTRLLVL.

The chain's CDR3 is CASSPSDQPQHF. The CDR3 bases are TGTGCCAGCTCACCATCGGATCAGCCCCAGCATTTT. V usage is TRBV18 and J usage is TRBJ1-5, with D unresolved. This CDR3 is built from 12 residues. Trimming removed 2 bases from V and 5 bases from J, with 4 bases in between. Per germline, CDR1 KGHSH and CDR2 LQKENI.

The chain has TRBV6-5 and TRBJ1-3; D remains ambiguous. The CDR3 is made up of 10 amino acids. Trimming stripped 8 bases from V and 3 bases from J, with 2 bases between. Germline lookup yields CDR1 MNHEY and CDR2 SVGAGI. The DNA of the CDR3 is TGTGCCAGCCATGGAAACACCATATATTTT. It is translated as CASHGNTIYF.

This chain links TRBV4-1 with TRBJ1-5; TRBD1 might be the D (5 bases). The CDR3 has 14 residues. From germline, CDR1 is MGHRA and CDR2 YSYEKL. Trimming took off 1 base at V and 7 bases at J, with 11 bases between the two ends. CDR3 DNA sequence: TGCGCCAGCAGCCAAGTGGGGGGAAAGCAGCCCCAGCATTTT. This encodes CASSQVGGKQPQHF.

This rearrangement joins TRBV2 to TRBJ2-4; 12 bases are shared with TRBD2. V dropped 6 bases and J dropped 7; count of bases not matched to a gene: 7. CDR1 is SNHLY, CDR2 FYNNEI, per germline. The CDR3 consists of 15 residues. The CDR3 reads CASSASGGALNIQYF. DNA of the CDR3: TGTGCCAGCAGCGCTAGCGGGGGGGCCTTGAACATTCAGTACTTC.

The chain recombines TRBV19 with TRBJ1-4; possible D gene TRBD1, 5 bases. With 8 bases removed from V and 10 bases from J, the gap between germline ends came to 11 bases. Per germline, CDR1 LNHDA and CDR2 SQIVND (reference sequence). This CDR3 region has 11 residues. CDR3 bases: TGTGCCAGTGGGGGGGTGGGAAAACTGTTTTTT. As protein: CASGGVGKLFF.